This TCR beta chain originates from a study of OX40 agonist ivuxolimab in advanced cancers. Profiling relied on immunoSEQ multiplex PCR, and the TCRdb table lists in-frame clones only, not all of them. Here the sample spans some 70,000 clones, around 84% being singletons. This clone appeared a single time. CDR1 and CDR2 (germline): SGHTA, FQGTGA. The CDR3 is 16 residues long. Trimming removed 0 bases at V and 1 base at J, with 9 bases between. This chain uses TRBV7-3 with TRBJ2-2, with D uncertain. This specimen was CD4+ or CD8+ T cells sorted from blood, taken in a trial of the OX40 agonist ivuxolimab. This sequence was found in an adult with an advanced solid tumor such as melanoma, head and neck, liver or kidney cancer. CDR3 bases: TGTGCCAGCAGCTTAACGGCGGCAGTGAACACCGGGGAGCTGTTTTTT. Protein product: CASSLTAAVNTGELFF.